Included here is one T cell receptor (beta chain) sequence, with context. Profiled with immunoSEQ multiplex PCR; TCRdb holds only in-frame clones, not every one. This sample has some 93,000 clones, with 80% to 95% found just once. This specimen comes from a study of T cell changes during pregnancy in multiple sclerosis. The V and J ends lost 1 base and 6 bases respectively, with 9 bases between them. The CDR3 spans 13 residues. The germline CDR1 and CDR2 sequences are SEHNR and FQNEAQ (reference sequence). The input for sequencing was peripheral blood, taken after pregnancy. The J gene is TRBJ1-2, the V gene TRBV7-9; D unclear. The origin of this receptor is a female donor with multiple sclerosis, enrolled in a pregnancy study. CDR3 sequence reads: CASSLEQRNGYTF. The DNA for the CDR3 is TGTGCCAGCAGCTTAGAGCAGCGAAATGGCTACACCTTC. The full variable domain, its missing parts supplied by reference TRBV7-9 and TRBJ1-2, is DTGVSQNPRHKITKRGQNVTFRCDPISEHNRLYWYRQTLGQGPEFLTYFQNEAQLEKSRLLSDRFSAERPKGSFSTLEIQRTEQGDSAMYLCASSLEQRNGYTFGSGTRLTVV.